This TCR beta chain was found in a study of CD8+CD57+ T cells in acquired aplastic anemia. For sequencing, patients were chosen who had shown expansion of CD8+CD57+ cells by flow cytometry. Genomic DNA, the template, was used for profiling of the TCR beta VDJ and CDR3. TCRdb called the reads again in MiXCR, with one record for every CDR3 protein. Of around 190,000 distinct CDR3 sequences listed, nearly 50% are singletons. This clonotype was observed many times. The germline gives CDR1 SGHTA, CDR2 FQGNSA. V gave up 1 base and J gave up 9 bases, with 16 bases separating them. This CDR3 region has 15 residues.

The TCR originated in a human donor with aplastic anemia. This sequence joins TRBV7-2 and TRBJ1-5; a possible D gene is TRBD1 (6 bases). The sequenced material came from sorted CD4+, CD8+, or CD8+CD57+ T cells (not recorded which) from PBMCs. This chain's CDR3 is CASSLEGGAITPQHF. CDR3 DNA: TGTGCCAGCAGCTTAGAGGGGGGGGCGATAACGCCCCAGCATTTT.